The 12 T cell receptor beta chains below were found in one sample sequenced in a study of Ad26.COV2.S vaccination and SARS-CoV-2 variants. This table comes from immunoSEQ multiplex PCR, and its TCRdb copy is limited to in-frame clones, with some not included. The sample has about 400,000 clones; roughly 90% are singletons. The treatment here: approximately 18 received Ad26.COV2.S at low or high dose, single or two shots; 5 received placebo; per-sample allocation not given. Sampling was performed 63 days after the first vaccine or placebo injection. This specimen consisted of peripheral blood, obtained in a trial of Ad26.COV2.S vaccine versus placebo. The receptors here all came from a person between 18 and 59 years old who received the Ad26.COV2.S COVID-19 vaccine or a placebo.

This clone appeared a single time. This sequence joins TRBV3-1 (or the pseudogene TRBV3-2) and TRBJ2-1, with TRBD1 identical over 8 bases. The V gene end was trimmed by 3 bases and the J gene end by 12 bases; junction bases not matched to a gene: 10. This CDR3 is 14 amino acids long. In germline, CDR1 is LGHDT, CDR2 YNNKEL (reference sequence). CDR3 protein: CASSHPSTGTGQFF. CDR3 in DNA: TGTGCCAGCAGCCACCCAAGCACCGGGACAGGGCAGTTCTTC.

This rearrangement joins TRBV15 to TRBJ2-1; 8 positions agree with TRBD2. Germline CDR1 reads LNHNV; CDR2 reads YYDKDF (reference sequence). The CDR3 length is 14 residues. V gave up 4 bases and J gave up 12 bases; unmatched junction bases: 11. CDR3 region: CATSTSPLRGGQFF. The CDR3 DNA reads as TGTGCCACCAGCACAAGCCCTCTCCGGGGGGGGCAGTTCTTC.

The chain employs TRBV6-2 or TRBV6-3 and TRBJ2-7; the D gene is possibly TRBD1 (6 bases). V lost 6 bases to trimming and J lost 0 bases, with 15 bases between them. Germline V gene sequence: CDR1 MNHEY, CDR2 SVGEGT. The CDR3 spans 15 residues. The CDR3 nucleotides are TGTGCCAGCAGCCCTGGGTTCAGGGGCTCCTACGAGCAGTACTTC. It codes for CASSPGFRGSYEQYF.

This clone came up once. J is TRBJ1-4 and V is TRBV11-2; maybe TRBD1 (6 bases). Germline lookup yields CDR1 SGHAT and CDR2 FQNNGV. This CDR3 is built from 13 residues. V was trimmed by 6 bases and J by 11 bases, leaving 16 bases between them. This CDR3 reads CASSHREGAKLFF. The CDR3 DNA is TGTGCCAGCAGTCACAGGGAGGGTGCGAAACTGTTTTTT.

The rearrangement joins TRBV3-1 (or the pseudogene TRBV3-2) to TRBJ2-1, with TRBD2 identical over 11 bases. This CDR3 contains 15 residues. V lost 3 bases and J lost 9; bases outside the gene matches: 7. Germline V gives CDR1 LGHDT, CDR2 YNNKEL (reference sequence). The CDR3 DNA follows: TGTGCCAGCAGCCAGATCTCCGGGACTAGCGGTGAGCAGTTCTTC. As protein: CASSQISGTSGEQFF.

This rearrangement joins TRBV27 to TRBJ2-7; 13 bases match TRBD2. The V and J ends lost 8 bases and 6 bases, in that order; junction bases with no gene match: 10. The CDR3 loop spans 15 amino acids. Germline CDR1 is MNHEY and CDR2 is SMNVEV (reference sequence). CDR3 loop: CASGFPGLAGSEQYF. CDR3 nucleotide sequence: TGTGCCAGCGGGTTCCCGGGACTAGCGGGATCCGAGCAGTACTTC.

This clone was detected only once. The CDR3 region is CATSRDHRDYGYTF. CDR3 DNA: TGTGCCACCAGCAGAGACCACAGGGACTATGGCTACACCTTC. This chain joins TRBV15 and TRBJ1-2; maybe TRBD1 (6 bases). Germline assignment: CDR1 LNHNV and CDR2 YYDKDF (reference sequence). The V end was cut by 0 bases, the J end by 3 bases, with 8 bases between. The CDR3 totals 14 residues.

The chain uses TRBV28 and TRBJ1-6; D ambiguous. CDR1 and CDR2 from the germline V gene are MDHEN and SYDVKM. This CDR3 is 14 amino acids long. V was cut by 11 bases and J by 0 bases, with 11 bases left in between. The CDR3 loop is CAVPSSSYNSPLHF. CDR3 in DNA: TGTGCCGTACCCTCGAGCTCCTATAATTCACCCCTCCACTTT.

This CDR3 is CASSLGTLGKPQHF. DNA of the CDR3: TGTGCCAGCAGCCTCGGGACTTTGGGGAAGCCCCAGCATTTT. This rearrangement joins TRBV6-6 to TRBJ1-5; maybe TRBD1 (5 bases). Looked up from germline, CDR1 is MNHNY and CDR2 is SVGAGI (reference sequence). The CDR3 has 14 amino acids. The ends were cut back, 6 bases at V and 8 bases at J, with 17 bases in the middle.

This clone appeared once. J is TRBJ1-1 and V is TRBV5-6, with TRBD1 matching over 11 bases. The CDR3 contains 19 residues. Germline CDR1 reads SGHDT; CDR2 reads YYEEEE. V lost 2 bases and J lost 1; bases outside the gene matches: 13. CDR3 nucleotides: TGTGCCAGCAGCTTTGACCCGGACAGGGGGCCTCTCAGGAACACTGAAGCTTTCTTT. This sequence encodes CASSFDPDRGPLRNTEAFF.

This chain joins TRBV5-4 and TRBJ2-3; the match to TRBD2 covers 10 bases. The CDR3 totals 16 residues. V dropped 5 bases and J dropped 5; count of bases not matched to a gene: 11. CDR1 is SGHNT, CDR2 YYREEE, per germline (reference sequence). The CDR3 nucleotides read TGTGCCAGCAGTAAGAGCGGGAGGGCCGAAGGAGATACGCAGTATTTT. Its protein product is CASSKSGRAEGDTQYF.

This clone was seen a few times. V usage is TRBV27 and J usage is TRBJ2-2, with 7 bases matching TRBD1. The trim removed 3 bases at V and 5 bases at J, leaving 9 bases unmatched. CDR1 and CDR2 from the germline V gene are MNHEY and SMNVEV (reference sequence). This CDR3 is 16 amino acids long. Here the CDR3 DNA reads TGTGCCAGCAGTTTCTCCGGGACAGCGAGGACCGGGGAGCTGTTTTTT. Residues: CASSFSGTARTGELFF.